The present T cell receptor beta chain was sequenced within a study of beta chain features in type 1 diabetes. Study information: Across the samples, roughly 98 million sorted cells were examined in total. Regarding the study as a whole: cDNA-based reads could over-represent cells with high TCR expression. Within the patient group, naive, central memory and Treg TCRB repertoires appeared more similar to each other than within healthy donors. Researchers report that Type 1 diabetes patients had moderately but significantly shorter TCRB CDR3s across all four CD4+ subsets.

The germline gives CDR1 GTSNPN, CDR2 SVGIG (reference sequence). There are 13 residues in the CDR3. Trimming took off 3 bases at V and 9 bases at J, with 18 bases between the two ends. Only a few counts were recorded for this clone. Antigen: not known. The entirety of the isolated RNA underwent reverse transcription, so expressed TCRB transcripts were sequenced. The repertoire was sequenced with immunoSEQ multiplex PCR; TCRdb's copy has only in-frame clones and lacks some. The data show 200,000 to 250,000 clones, 25% to 30% seen once. The TCR sequence derives from a man aged 25-45 years in good health. The chain links TRBV30 to TRBJ2-7; possibly TRBD1 for D (5 bases). The sequencing input was central memory CD4+ T cells from blood. The CDR3 nucleotides are TGTGCCTGGAGGCCTACAAATCAGGGCTGGCAGTACTTC. It is translated as CAWRPTNQGWQYF.